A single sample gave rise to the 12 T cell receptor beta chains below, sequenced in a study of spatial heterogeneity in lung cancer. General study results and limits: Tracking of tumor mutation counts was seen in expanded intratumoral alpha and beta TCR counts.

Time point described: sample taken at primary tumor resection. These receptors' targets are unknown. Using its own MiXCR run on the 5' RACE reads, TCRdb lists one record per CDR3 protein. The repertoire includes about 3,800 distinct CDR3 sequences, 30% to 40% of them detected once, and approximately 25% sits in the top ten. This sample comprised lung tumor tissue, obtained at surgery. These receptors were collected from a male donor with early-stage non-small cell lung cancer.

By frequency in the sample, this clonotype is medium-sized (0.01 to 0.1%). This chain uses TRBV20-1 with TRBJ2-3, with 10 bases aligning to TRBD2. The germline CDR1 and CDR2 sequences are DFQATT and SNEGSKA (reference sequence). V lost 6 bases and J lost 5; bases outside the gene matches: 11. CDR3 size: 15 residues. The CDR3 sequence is CSAEPEREGIDTQYF. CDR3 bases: TGCAGTGCCGAACCAGAGCGGGAGGGTATAGATACGCAGTATTTT.

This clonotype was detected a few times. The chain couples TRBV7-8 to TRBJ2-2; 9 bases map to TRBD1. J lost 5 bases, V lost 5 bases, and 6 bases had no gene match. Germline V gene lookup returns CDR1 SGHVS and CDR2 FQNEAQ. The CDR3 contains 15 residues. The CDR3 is CASSLWTGETGELFF. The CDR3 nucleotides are TGTGCCAGCAGCCTGTGGACAGGGGAGACCGGGGAGCTGTTTTTT.

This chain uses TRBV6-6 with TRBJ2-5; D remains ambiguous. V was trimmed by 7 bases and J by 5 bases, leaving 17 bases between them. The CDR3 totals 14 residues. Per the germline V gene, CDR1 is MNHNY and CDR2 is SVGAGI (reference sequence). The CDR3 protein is CASTKELLGETQYF. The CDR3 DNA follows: TGTGCCAGCACTAAGGAGTTACTTGGGGAGACCCAGTACTTC.

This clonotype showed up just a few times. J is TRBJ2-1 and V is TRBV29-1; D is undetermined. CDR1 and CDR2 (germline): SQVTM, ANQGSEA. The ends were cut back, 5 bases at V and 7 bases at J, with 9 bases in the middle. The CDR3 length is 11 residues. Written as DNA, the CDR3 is TGCAGCGTTTTCAGTGGGAATGAGCAGTTCTTC. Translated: CSVFSGNEQFF.

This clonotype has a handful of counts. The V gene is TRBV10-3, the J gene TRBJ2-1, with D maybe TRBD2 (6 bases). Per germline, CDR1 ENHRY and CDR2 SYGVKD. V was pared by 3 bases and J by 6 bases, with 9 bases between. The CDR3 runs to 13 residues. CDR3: CAISDRDFNEQFF. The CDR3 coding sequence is TGTGCCATCAGTGACCGGGACTTCAATGAGCAGTTCTTC.

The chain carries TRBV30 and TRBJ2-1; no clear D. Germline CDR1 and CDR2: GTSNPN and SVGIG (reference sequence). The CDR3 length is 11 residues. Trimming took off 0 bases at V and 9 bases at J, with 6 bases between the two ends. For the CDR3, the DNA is TGTGCCTGGAGTGTACTGAGTGAGCAGTTCTTC. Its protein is CAWSVLSEQFF.

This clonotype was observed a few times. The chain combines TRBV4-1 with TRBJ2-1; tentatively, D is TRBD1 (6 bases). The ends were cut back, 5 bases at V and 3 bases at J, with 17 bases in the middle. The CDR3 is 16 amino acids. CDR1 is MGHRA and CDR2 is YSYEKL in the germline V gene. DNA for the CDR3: TGCGCCAGCAGCAACCCCTGGCAGGGGCTCTACAATGAGCAGTTCTTC. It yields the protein CASSNPWQGLYNEQFF.

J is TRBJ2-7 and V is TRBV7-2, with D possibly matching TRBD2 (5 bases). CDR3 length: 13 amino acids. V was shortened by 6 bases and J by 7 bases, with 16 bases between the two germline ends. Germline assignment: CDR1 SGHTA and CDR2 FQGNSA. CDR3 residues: CASRSGLVLEQYF. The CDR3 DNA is TGTGCCAGCAGGTCAGGACTTGTTTTGGAGCAGTACTTC.

CDR3 sequence reads: CASAQQGSSDTQYF. In nucleotides, the CDR3 is TGTGCCAGCGCCCAACAGGGGAGCTCAGATACGCAGTATTTT. The V gene is TRBV19, the J gene TRBJ2-3; 7 bases agree with TRBD1. Trimming took 9 bases from V and 4 from J; bases not matched to a gene: 10. This CDR3 comprises 14 residues. Germline values: CDR1 LNHDA, CDR2 SQIVND (reference sequence).

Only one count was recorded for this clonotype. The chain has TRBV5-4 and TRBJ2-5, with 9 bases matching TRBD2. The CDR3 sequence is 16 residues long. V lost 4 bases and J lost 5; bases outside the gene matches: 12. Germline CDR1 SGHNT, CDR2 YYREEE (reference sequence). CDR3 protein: CASSVTSGQRGETQYF. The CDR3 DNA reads TGTGCCAGCAGCGTGACTAGCGGCCAGAGGGGGGAGACCCAGTACTTC.

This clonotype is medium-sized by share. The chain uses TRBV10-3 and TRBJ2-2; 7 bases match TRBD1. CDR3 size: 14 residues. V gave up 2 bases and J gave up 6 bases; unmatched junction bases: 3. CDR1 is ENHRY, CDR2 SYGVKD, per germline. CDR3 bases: TGTGCCATCAGTGAGACAGGGGATGCCGGGGAGCTGTTTTTT. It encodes CAISETGDAGELFF.

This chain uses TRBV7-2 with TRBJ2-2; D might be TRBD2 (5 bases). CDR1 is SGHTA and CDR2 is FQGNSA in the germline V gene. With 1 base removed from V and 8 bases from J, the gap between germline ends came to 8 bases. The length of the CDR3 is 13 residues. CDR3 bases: TGTGCCAGCAGCTTAGTATGGGAGGGGGAGCTGTTTTTT. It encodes CASSLVWEGELFF.